The rows below give T cell receptor beta chains drawn from one sample of a study of T cell responses to AZD1222 COVID-19 vaccine. Only in-frame clones appear in the TCRdb table, and some are missing; sequencing was by immunoSEQ multiplex PCR. The table includes roughly 150,000 clones, approximately 90% detected once. This specimen consisted of peripheral blood, obtained 28 days after the second AZD1222 dose. Receptors originate from an adult who received the AZD1222 COVID-19 vaccine. Both conserved end residues are part of each CDR3. Each record gives: V gene, J gene, D gene, clone size, CDR3 protein, CDR3 DNA. A D gene is named only where the DNA matches it firmly. Part of the rows lack a size; the others show once, few, many or a class for expanded clones.

v_call: TRBV18
j_call: TRBJ1-1
d_call: .
clone_size: .
cdr3_aa: CASSPPGGAANTEAFF
cdr3_nt: TGTGCCAGCTCACCACCCGGAGGCGCGGCTAACACTGAAGCTTTCTTT

v_call: TRBV30
j_call: TRBJ1-1
d_call: TRBD1
clone_size: .
cdr3_aa: CAWSPGGRRGITEAFF
cdr3_nt: TGTGCCTGGAGCCCAGGGGGCCGCAGGGGTATTACTGAAGCTTTCTTT

v_call: TRBV12-5
j_call: TRBJ2-3
d_call: .
clone_size: .
cdr3_aa: CASGPGTQGADTQYF
cdr3_nt: TGTGCTAGTGGTCCCGGGACCCAGGGCGCAGATACGCAGTATTTT

v_call: TRBV6-5
j_call: TRBJ1-1
d_call: .
clone_size: .
cdr3_aa: CASSLDGLNTEAFF
cdr3_nt: TGTGCCAGCAGTTTGGACGGACTTAACACTGAAGCTTTCTTT

v_call: TRBV7-2
j_call: TRBJ1-3
d_call: .
clone_size: .
cdr3_aa: CASSSRVQNTIYF
cdr3_nt: TGTGCCAGCAGCTCCAGGGTCCAGAACACCATATATTTT

v_call: TRBV6-5
j_call: TRBJ1-5
d_call: .
clone_size: .
cdr3_aa: CASAWGVGGGRPQHF
cdr3_nt: TGTGCCAGCGCCTGGGGGGTGGGGGGGGGCAGACCCCAGCATTTT

v_call: TRBV6-4
j_call: TRBJ1-5
d_call: .
clone_size: few
cdr3_aa: CASSENGEGNQPQHF
cdr3_nt: TGTGCCAGCAGTGAAAACGGGGAAGGCAATCAGCCCCAGCATTTT

v_call: TRBV5-4
j_call: TRBJ2-7
d_call: TRBD1
clone_size: .
cdr3_aa: CASSPGQGLDYEQYF
cdr3_nt: TGTGCCAGCAGCCCTGGACAGGGGCTAGACTACGAGCAGTACTTC

v_call: TRBV5-1
j_call: TRBJ2-7
d_call: TRBD1
clone_size: .
cdr3_aa: CASNRGPARDYEQYF
cdr3_nt: TGCGCCAGCAACAGGGGACCCGCCAGAGACTACGAGCAGTACTTC

v_call: TRBV5-1
j_call: TRBJ1-4
d_call: .
clone_size: .
cdr3_aa: CASSLGNSFNEKLFF
cdr3_nt: TGCGCCAGCAGCTTGGGGAACAGCTTTAATGAAAAACTGTTTTTT

v_call: TRBV6-9
j_call: TRBJ1-2
d_call: .
clone_size: .
cdr3_aa: CASSYMPSNYGYTF
cdr3_nt: TGTGCCAGCAGTTATATGCCCTCAAACTATGGCTACACCTTC

v_call: TRBV28
j_call: TRBJ1-3
d_call: .
clone_size: .
cdr3_aa: CASRMTASGNTIYF
cdr3_nt: TGTGCCAGCAGGATGACGGCCTCTGGAAACACCATATATTTT

v_call: TRBV5-1
j_call: TRBJ1-2
d_call: TRBD1
clone_size: .
cdr3_aa: CASSTDRVDGYTF
cdr3_nt: TGCGCCAGCAGCACGGACAGGGTCGATGGCTACACCTTC

v_call: TRBV7-2
j_call: TRBJ1-2
d_call: .
clone_size: .
cdr3_aa: CASSLGRDRGYTF
cdr3_nt: TGTGCCAGCAGCCTGGGCAGGGATCGTGGCTACACCTTC

v_call: TRBV2
j_call: TRBJ1-6
d_call: .
clone_size: .
cdr3_aa: CASSKQWGGDSPLHF
cdr3_nt: TGTGCCAGCAGTAAACAGTGGGGCGGTGATTCACCCCTCCACTTT

v_call: TRBV2
j_call: TRBJ2-7
d_call: .
clone_size: .
cdr3_aa: CASSVQPNYEQYF
cdr3_nt: TGTGCCAGCAGTGTACAGCCTAACTACGAGCAGTACTTC

v_call: TRBV6-5
j_call: TRBJ1-2
d_call: TRBD1
clone_size: .
cdr3_aa: CASSYGTGSYGYTF
cdr3_nt: TGTGCCAGCAGTTACGGGACAGGGAGCTATGGCTACACCTTC

v_call: TRBV5-1
j_call: TRBJ1-1
d_call: TRBD1
clone_size: .
cdr3_aa: CASSPTGTGDLAFF
cdr3_nt: TGCGCCAGCAGCCCCACCGGGACAGGGGATCTCGCTTTCTTT

v_call: TRBV7-9
j_call: TRBJ2-1
d_call: .
clone_size: once
cdr3_aa: CASSPLGGSSYNEQFF
cdr3_nt: TGTGCCAGCAGCCCCCTCGGGGGCAGCTCCTACAATGAGCAGTTCTTC

v_call: TRBV6-5
j_call: TRBJ1-1
d_call: .
clone_size: .
cdr3_aa: CASRTTGGVNTEAFF
cdr3_nt: TGTGCCAGCAGAACCACAGGCGGGGTAAACACTGAAGCTTTCTTT